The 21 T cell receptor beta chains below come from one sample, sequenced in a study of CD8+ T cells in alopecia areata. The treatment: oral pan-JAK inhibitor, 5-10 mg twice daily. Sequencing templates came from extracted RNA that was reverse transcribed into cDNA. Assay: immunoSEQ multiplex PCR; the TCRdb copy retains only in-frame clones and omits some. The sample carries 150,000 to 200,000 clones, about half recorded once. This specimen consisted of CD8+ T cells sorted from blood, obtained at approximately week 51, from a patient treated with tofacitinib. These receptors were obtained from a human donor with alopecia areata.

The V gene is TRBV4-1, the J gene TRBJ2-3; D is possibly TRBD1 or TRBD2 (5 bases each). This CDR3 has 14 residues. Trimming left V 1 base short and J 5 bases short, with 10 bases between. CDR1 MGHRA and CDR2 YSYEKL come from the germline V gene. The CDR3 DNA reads TGCGCCAGCAGCCAAGGAGGGGCGGTAGATACGCAGTATTTT. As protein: CASSQGGAVDTQYF.

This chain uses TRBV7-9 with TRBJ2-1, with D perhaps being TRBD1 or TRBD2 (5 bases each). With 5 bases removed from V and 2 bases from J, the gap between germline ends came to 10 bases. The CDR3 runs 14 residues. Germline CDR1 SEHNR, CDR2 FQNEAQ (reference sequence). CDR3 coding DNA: TGTGCCAGCAGCGGGGGTACGGCCTACAATGAGCAGTTCTTC. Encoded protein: CASSGGTAYNEQFF.

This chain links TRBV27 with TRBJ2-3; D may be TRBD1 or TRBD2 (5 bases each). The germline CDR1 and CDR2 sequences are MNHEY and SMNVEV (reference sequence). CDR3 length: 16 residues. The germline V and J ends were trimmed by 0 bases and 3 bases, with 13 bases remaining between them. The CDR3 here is CASSLSPNGGTDTQYF. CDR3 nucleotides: TGTGCCAGCAGTTTATCCCCTAATGGGGGAACAGATACGCAGTATTTT.

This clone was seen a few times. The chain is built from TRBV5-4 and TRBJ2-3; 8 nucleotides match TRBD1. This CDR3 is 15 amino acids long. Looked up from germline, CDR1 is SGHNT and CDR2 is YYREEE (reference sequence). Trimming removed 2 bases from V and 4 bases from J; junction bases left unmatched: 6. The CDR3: CASSFTGGFPDTQYF. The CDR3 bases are TGTGCCAGCAGCTTTACAGGGGGTTTCCCAGATACGCAGTATTTT.

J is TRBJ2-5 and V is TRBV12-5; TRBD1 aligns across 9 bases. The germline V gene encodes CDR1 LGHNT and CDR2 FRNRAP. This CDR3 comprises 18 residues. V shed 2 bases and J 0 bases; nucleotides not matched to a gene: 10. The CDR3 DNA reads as TGTGCTAGTGGTTTGAACCCGGACAGGGGAAAGTACCAAGAGACCCAGTACTTC. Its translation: CASGLNPDRGKYQETQYF. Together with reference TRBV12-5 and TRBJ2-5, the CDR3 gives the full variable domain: DARVTQTPRHKVTEMGQEVTMRCQPILGHNTVFWYRQTMMQGLELLAYFRNRAPLDDSGMPKDRFSAEMPDATLATLKIQPSEPRDSAVYFCASGLNPDRGKYQETQYFGPGTRLLVL.

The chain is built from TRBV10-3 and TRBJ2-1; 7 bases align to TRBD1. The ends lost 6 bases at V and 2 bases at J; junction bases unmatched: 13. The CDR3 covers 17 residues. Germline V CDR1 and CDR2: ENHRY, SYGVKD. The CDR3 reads CAISELNRGWTYNEQFF. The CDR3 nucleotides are TGTGCCATCAGCGAACTTAACAGGGGTTGGACCTACAATGAGCAGTTCTTC.

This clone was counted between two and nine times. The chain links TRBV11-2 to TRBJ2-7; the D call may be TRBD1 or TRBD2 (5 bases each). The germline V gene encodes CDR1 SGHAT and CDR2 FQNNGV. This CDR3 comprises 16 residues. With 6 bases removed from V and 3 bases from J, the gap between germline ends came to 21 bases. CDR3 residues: CASRPMRGQVIYEQYF. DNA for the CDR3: TGTGCCAGCAGGCCCATGAGGGGCCAGGTGATCTACGAGCAGTACTTC.

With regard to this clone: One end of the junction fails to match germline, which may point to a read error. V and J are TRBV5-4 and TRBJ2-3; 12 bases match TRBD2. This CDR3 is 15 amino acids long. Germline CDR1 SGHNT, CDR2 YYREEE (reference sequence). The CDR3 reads CASSPSGGAADTQYF. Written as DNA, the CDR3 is TGCGCCAGCAGTCCTAGCGGGGGGGCCGCAGATACGCAGTATTTT.

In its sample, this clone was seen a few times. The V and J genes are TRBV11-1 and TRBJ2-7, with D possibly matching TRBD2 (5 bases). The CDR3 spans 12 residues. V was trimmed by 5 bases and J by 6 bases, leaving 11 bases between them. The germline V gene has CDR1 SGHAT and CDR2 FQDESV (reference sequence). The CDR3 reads CASSPDFSEQYF. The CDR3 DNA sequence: TGTGCCAGCAGCCCGGACTTCAGCGAGCAGTACTTC.

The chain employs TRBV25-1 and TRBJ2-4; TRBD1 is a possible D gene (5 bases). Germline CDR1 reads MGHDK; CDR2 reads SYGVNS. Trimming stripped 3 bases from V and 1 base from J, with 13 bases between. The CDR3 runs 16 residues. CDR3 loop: CASSEGTGWAKNIQYF. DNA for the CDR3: TGTGCCAGCAGTGAGGGCACAGGATGGGCCAAAAACATTCAGTACTTC. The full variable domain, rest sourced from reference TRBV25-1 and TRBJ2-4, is EADIYQTPRYLVIGTGKKITLECSQTMGHDKMYWYQQDPGMELHLIHYSYGVNSTEKGDLSSESTVSRIRTEHFPLTLESARPSHTSQYLCASSEGTGWAKNIQYFGAGTRLSVL.

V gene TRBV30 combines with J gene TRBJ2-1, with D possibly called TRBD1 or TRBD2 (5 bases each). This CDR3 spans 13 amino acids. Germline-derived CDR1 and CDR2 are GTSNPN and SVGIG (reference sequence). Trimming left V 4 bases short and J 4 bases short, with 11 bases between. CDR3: CAWTGTYYNEQFF. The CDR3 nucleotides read TGTGCCTGGACGGGGACGTATTACAATGAGCAGTTCTTC.

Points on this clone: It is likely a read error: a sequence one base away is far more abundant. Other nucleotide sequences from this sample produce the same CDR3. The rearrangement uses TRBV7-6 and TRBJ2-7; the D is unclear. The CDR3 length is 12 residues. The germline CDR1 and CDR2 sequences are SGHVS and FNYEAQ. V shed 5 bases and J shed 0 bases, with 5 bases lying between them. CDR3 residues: CASSPSSYEQYF. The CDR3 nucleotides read TGTGCCAGCAGCCCGAGCTCCTACGAGCAGTACTTC.

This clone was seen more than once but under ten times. CDR3 in DNA: TGTGCCAGCGGCAGACAGCATGGCTACACCTTC. It codes for CASGRQHGYTF. This chain uses TRBV11-2 with TRBJ1-2, with a tentative D call TRBD1 (5 bases). The CDR3 has 11 residues. From germline, CDR1 is SGHAT and CDR2 FQNNGV. Trimming stripped 8 bases from V and 6 bases from J, with 10 bases between. The variable domain in full, with the rest retrieved from reference TRBV11-2 and TRBJ1-2, is EAGVAQSPRYKIIEKRQSVAFWCNPISGHATLYWYQQILGQGPKLLIQFQNNGVVDDSQLPKDRFSAERLKGVDSTLKIQPAKLEDSAVYLCASGRQHGYTFGSGTRLTVV.

The CDR3 sequence is CASSLGTGESYTIYF. The DNA of the CDR3 is TGTGCCAGCAGCTTAGGGACAGGGGAGTCCTACACCATATATTTT. V gene TRBV7-8 combines with J gene TRBJ1-3; the match to TRBD1 covers 9 bases. The trim removed 1 base at V and 8 bases at J, leaving 6 bases unmatched. CDR3 length: 15 residues. The germline gives CDR1 SGHVS, CDR2 FQNEAQ.

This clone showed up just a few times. As DNA, the CDR3 is TGCAGCGTTGAAGGCAGACAGGGGAATAATGAAAAACTGTTTTTT. This gives the protein CSVEGRQGNNEKLFF. The V gene is TRBV29-1, the J gene TRBJ1-4; 8 bases agree with TRBD1. Trimming took 1 base from V and 4 from J; bases not matched to a gene: 5. Per the germline V gene, CDR1 is SQVTM and CDR2 is ANQGSEA. The CDR3 loop spans 15 amino acids.

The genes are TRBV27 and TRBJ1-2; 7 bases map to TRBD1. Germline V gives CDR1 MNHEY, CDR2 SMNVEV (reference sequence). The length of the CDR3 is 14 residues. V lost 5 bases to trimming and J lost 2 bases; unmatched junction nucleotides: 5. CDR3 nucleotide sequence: TGTGCCAGCAGTCCCTCGACAGGGAACTATGGCTACACCTTC. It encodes CASSPSTGNYGYTF.

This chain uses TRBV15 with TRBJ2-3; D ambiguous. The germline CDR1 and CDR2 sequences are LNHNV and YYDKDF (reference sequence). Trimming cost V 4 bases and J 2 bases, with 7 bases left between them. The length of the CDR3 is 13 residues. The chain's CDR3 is CATSTVITDTQYF. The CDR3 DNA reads TGTGCCACCAGCACCGTAATCACAGATACGCAGTATTTT.

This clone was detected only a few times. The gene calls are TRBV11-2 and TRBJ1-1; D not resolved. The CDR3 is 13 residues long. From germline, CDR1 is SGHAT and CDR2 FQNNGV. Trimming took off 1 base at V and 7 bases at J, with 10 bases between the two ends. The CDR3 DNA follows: TGTGCCAGCAGCTTAGTAACGAGTTTTGAAGCTTTCTTT. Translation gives CASSLVTSFEAFF.

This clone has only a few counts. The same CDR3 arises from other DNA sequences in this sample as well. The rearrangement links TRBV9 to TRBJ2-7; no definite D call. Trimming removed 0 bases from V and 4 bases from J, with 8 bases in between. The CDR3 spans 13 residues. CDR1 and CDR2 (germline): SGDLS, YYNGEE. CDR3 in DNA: TGTGCCAGCAGCGTAGCTGCTGGGTACGAGCAGTACTTC. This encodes CASSVAAGYEQYF.

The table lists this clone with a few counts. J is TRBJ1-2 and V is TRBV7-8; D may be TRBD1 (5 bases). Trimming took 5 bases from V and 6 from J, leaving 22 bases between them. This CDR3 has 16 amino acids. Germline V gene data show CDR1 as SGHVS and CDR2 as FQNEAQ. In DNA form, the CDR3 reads TGTGCCAGCAGCGTCGGACCTGGGGCCCGGGAGGATGGCTACACCTTC. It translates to CASSVGPGAREDGYTF. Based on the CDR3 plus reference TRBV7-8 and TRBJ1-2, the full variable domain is GAGVSQSPRYKVAKRGQDVALRCDPISGHVSLFWYQQALGQGPEFLTYFQNEAQLDKSGLPSDRFFAERPEGSVSTLKIQRTQQEDSAVYLCASSVGPGAREDGYTFGSGTRLTVV.

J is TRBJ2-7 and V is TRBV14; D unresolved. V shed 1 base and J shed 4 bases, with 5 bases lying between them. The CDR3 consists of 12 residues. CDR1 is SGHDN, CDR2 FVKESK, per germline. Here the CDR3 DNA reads TGTGCCAGCAGCCAAGTACGTTACGAGCAGTACTTC. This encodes CASSQVRYEQYF.